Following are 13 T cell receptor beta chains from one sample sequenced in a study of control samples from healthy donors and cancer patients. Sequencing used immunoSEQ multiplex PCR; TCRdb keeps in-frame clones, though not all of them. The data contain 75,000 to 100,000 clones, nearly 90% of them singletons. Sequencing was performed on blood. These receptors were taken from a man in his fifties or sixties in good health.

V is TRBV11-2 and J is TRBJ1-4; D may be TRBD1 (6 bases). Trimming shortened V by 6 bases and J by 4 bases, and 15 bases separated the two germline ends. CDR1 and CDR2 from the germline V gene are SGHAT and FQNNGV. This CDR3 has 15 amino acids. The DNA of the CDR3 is TGTGCCAGCAGTTCAAACGGACAGATTAATGAAAAACTGTTTTTT. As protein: CASSSNGQINEKLFF.

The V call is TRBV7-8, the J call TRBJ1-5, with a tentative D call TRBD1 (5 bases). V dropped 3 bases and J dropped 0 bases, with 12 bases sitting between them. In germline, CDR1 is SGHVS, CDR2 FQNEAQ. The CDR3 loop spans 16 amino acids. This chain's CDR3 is CASSFTGRYSNQPQHF. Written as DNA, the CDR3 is TGTGCCAGCAGCTTCACAGGACGGTATAGCAATCAGCCCCAGCATTTT.

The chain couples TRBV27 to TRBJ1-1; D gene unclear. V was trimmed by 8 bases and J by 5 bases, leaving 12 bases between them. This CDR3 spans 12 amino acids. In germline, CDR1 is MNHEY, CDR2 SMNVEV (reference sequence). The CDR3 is CASGLGGTEAFF. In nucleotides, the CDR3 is TGTGCCAGCGGGCTCGGCGGAACTGAAGCTTTCTTT.

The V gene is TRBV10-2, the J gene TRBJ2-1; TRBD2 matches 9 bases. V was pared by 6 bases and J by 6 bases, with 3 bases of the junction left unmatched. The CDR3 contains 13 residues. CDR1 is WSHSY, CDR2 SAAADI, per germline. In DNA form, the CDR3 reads TGCGCCAGCAGGCGGGGGGGAGTCAATGAGCAGTTCTTC. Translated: CASRRGGVNEQFF.

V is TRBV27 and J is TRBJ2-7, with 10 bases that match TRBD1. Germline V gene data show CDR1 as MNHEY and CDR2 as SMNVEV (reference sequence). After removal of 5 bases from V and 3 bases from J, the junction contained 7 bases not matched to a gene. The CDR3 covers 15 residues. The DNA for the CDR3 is TGTGCCAGCAGTCCGGGGACAGGGGCCCTCTACGAGCAGTACTTC. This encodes CASSPGTGALYEQYF.

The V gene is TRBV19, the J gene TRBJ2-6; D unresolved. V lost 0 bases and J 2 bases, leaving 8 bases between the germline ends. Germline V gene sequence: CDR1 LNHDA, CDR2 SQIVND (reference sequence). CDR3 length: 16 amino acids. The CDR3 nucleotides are TGTGCCAGTAGTATAGATGAAGGGACTGGGGCCAACGTCCTGACTTTC. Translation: CASSIDEGTGANVLTF.

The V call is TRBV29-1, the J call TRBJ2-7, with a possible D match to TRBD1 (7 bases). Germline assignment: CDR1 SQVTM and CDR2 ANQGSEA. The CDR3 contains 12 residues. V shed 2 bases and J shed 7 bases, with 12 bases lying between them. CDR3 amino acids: CSVERGTEEQYF. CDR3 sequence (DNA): TGCAGCGTTGAACGGGGGACAGAAGAGCAGTACTTC.

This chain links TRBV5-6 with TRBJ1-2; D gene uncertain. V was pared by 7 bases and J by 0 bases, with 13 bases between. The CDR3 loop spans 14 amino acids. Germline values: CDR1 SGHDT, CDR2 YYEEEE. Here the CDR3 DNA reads TGTGCCAGCCTCCGGGGTCAAGCTAACTATGGCTACACCTTC. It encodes CASLRGQANYGYTF.

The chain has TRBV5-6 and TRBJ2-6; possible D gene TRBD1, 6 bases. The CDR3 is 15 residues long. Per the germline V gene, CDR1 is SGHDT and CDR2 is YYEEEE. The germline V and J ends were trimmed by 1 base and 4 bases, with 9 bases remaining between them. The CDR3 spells CASSLQGSGANVLTF. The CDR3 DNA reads TGTGCCAGCAGCTTGCAGGGGTCCGGGGCCAACGTCCTGACTTTC.

The CDR3 DNA sequence: TGTGCCAGCAGCCCCCTCTACGGGACAGCCACCTACGAGCAGTACTTC. This gives the protein CASSPLYGTATYEQYF. V gene TRBV7-2 combines with J gene TRBJ2-7, with 7 positions matching TRBD1. The CDR3 has 16 residues. V lost 5 bases and J lost 2; bases outside the gene matches: 12. Per the germline V gene, CDR1 is SGHTA and CDR2 is FQGNSA.

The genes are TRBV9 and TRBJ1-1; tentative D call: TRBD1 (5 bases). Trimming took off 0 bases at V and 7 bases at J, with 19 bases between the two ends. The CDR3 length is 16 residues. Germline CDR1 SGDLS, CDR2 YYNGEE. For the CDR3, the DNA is TGTGCCAGCAGCGTAGCACCCCCGGGGGATGGGGGTGAAGCTTTCTTT. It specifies CASSVAPPGDGGEAFF.

The CDR3 is CASSRGGPSYEQYF. The CDR3, as DNA: TGTGCCAGCAGCCGAGGGGGACCCTCCTACGAGCAGTACTTC. This chain joins TRBV5-4 and TRBJ2-7; weak D call: TRBD1 (6 bases). CDR1 and CDR2 from the germline V gene are SGHNT and YYREEE (reference sequence). V was shortened by 4 bases and J by 0 bases, with 11 bases between the two germline ends. This CDR3 is 14 amino acids long.

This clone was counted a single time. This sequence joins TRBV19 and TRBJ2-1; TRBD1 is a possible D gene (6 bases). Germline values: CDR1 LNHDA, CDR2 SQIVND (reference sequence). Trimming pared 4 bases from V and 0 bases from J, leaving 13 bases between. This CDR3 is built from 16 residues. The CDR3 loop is CASSTNRARSYNEQFF. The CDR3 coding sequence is TGTGCCAGTAGTACAAACAGGGCGCGCTCCTACAATGAGCAGTTCTTC.